Following are 2 T cell receptor beta chains from one sample sequenced in a study of technical replicates of blood from several donors. The method was immunoSEQ multiplex PCR; TCRdb's version includes in-frame clones alone and lacks a portion of them. The table includes about 75,000 clones, 97% detected once. Material: T cells isolated from PBMCs. All receptors derive from a human donor in good health.

The chain uses TRBV4-1 and TRBJ2-7; tentative D call: TRBD2 (6 bases). The CDR3 covers 16 residues. Germline loops: CDR1 MGHRA, CDR2 YSYEKL. The germline V and J ends were trimmed by 2 bases and 1 base, with 15 bases remaining between them. CDR3 DNA: TGCGCCAGCAGCCAATCTGCCGGGACTGGTTCCTACGAGCAGTACTTC. It codes for CASSQSAGTGSYEQYF.

The genes are TRBV7-6 and TRBJ2-5, with TRBD2 matching over 8 bases. This CDR3 has 17 amino acids. The ends lost 4 bases at V and 4 bases at J; junction bases unmatched: 14. Germline CDR1 is SGHVS and CDR2 is FNYEAQ. The CDR3 here is CASSSPLTQRERETQYF. The CDR3 nucleotides are TGTGCCAGCAGCTCTCCTCTAACGCAGCGGGAGAGAGAGACCCAGTACTTC.